This T cell receptor beta chain was captured in a study of cytomegalovirus exposure and HLA in healthy donors. PCR employed 60 Vbeta and 13 Jbeta primers. In the original processing: Unique TCR beta chains numbered approximately 80 million in a later analysis, with roughly 11 million shared. Here immunoSEQ multiplex PCR was the method, and the copy in TCRdb shows in-frame clones only, minus some. That table furnishes V, J and clone size, whereas the DNA furnished D and trimming. The repertoire holds fewer than 200,000 clones, less than 85% seen once, with around 1.5% in the top ten. The ends lost 2 bases at V and 3 bases at J; junction bases unmatched: 1. Germline CDR1 and CDR2: SGHNT and YYREEE (reference sequence). The CDR3 is made up of 13 amino acids. A note on this clone: As yet, its antigen is unknown.

Study observations and caveats: After further analysis at a later stage, around 17,000 TCR beta sequences were associated with HLA alleles at 0.05 false discovery rate.

The V gene is TRBV5-4, the J gene TRBJ2-7, with 8 positions matching TRBD1. The sample was PBMCs. The clonotype comes from a male donor in good health and CMV-seronegative. The DNA of the CDR3 is TGTGCCAGCAGCTTCGACAGGGGCTACGAGCAGTACTTC. Translation: CASSFDRGYEQYF.